Shown below are 17 T cell receptor beta chains from a single sample sequenced in a study of shared clonotypes between healthy human individuals. Libraries were prepared by immunoSEQ multiplex PCR; TCRdb keeps only in-frame clonotypes and omits some of them. The repertoire holds about 2 million clones, with less than 95% as singletons. As defined, naive CD8 cells were CD45RO-negative and positively selected for CCR7, with terminally differentiated effector memory CD45RA+ cells excluded. Sequences were obtained from naive CD8+ T cells sorted from blood. These receptor sequences come from a man between 18 and 29 years old in good health.

In regard to this clone: This specimen includes other DNA sequences encoding the same CDR3. This sequence joins TRBV5-1 and TRBJ2-7; D remains unclear. The length of the CDR3 is 13 residues. Deletions cut 0 bases from V and 3 bases from J, with 7 bases between. Germline V gives CDR1 SGHRS, CDR2 YFSETQ. CDR3 in amino acids: CASSLVVGYEQYF. In nucleotides, the CDR3 is TGCGCCAGCAGCTTGGTAGTAGGCTACGAGCAGTACTTC. Based on the CDR3 plus reference TRBV5-1 and TRBJ2-7, the full variable domain is KAGVTQTPRYLIKTRGQQVTLSCSPISGHRSVSWYQQTPGQGLQFLFEYFSETQRNKGNFPGRFSGRQFSNSRSEMNVSTLELGDSALYLCASSLVVGYEQYFGPGTRLTVT.

CDR3: CASSYSRAGREETQYF. The CDR3 DNA is TGTGCCAGCAGTTACTCGAGGGCAGGGAGGGAGGAGACCCAGTACTTC. The chain has TRBV6-5 and TRBJ2-5; 7 bases agree with TRBD2. After removal of 0 bases from V and 5 bases from J, the junction contained 9 bases not matched to a gene. CDR3 length: 16 amino acids. Germline V gene sequence: CDR1 MNHEY, CDR2 SVGAGI.

This chain links TRBV4-1 with TRBJ2-1, with unresolved D. The germline V and J ends were trimmed by 2 bases and 3 bases, with 11 bases remaining between them. This CDR3 is built from 15 residues. Per the germline V gene, CDR1 is MGHRA and CDR2 is YSYEKL. Written as DNA, the CDR3 is TGCGCCAGCAGCCAAATAGTCGATCTCTACAATGAGCAGTTCTTC. It is translated as CASSQIVDLYNEQFF.

As for this clone: Other DNA sequences in this specimen translate into the identical CDR3. The rearrangement links TRBV9 to TRBJ1-1; D gene ambiguous. The CDR3 is 14 residues long. The V end was cut by 0 bases, the J end by 0 bases, with 6 bases between. Per the germline V gene, CDR1 is SGDLS and CDR2 is YYNGEE. The CDR3 here is CASSVGSMNTEAFF. The CDR3 DNA sequence: TGTGCCAGCAGCGTAGGCTCTATGAACACTGAAGCTTTCTTT. The variable domain in full, completed from reference TRBV9 and TRBJ1-1, reads DSGVTQTPKHLITATGQRVTLRCSPRSGDLSVYWYQQSLDQGLQFLIQYYNGEERAKGNILERFSAQQFPDLHSELNLSSLELGDSALYFCASSVGSMNTEAFFGQGTRLTVV.

The chain links TRBV28 to TRBJ1-5, with D possibly TRBD1 on 5 matching bases. This CDR3 is built from 15 residues. V gave up 2 bases and J gave up 2 bases, with 10 bases separating them. Germline V gene sequence: CDR1 MDHEN, CDR2 SYDVKM. CDR3 DNA: TGTGCCAGCAGTTTACCGCAGGGTGGCAATCAGCCCCAGCATTTT. Translating gives CASSLPQGGNQPQHF.

The chain uses TRBV7-2 and TRBJ2-5; a weak D match, TRBD1 (6 bases). V was trimmed by 5 bases and J by 3 bases, leaving 13 bases between them. The CDR3 contains 14 residues. CDR1 SGHTA and CDR2 FQGNSA come from the germline V gene. In nucleotides, the CDR3 is TGTGCCAGCAGCCGTACGACAGGAAAAGAGACCCAGTACTTC. It codes for CASSRTTGKETQYF.

The CDR3 DNA follows: TGTGCCAGCAGCGGTGGCGAGGACAGGGTAATCTACGAGCAGTACTTC. Encoded protein: CASSGGEDRVIYEQYF. The chain has TRBV5-4 and TRBJ2-7; 8 bases are shared with TRBD1. CDR3 length: 16 amino acids. The V and J ends lost 4 bases and 3 bases, in that order; junction bases with no gene match: 12. Germline V CDR1 and CDR2: SGHNT, YYREEE (reference sequence).

The V gene is TRBV11-3, the J gene TRBJ2-2; no definite D call. The CDR3 totals 18 residues. V lost 1 base, J lost 3 bases, and 18 bases lay in between. The V gene's germline CDR1 is SGHNT and CDR2 YENEEA. CDR3 amino acids: CASSLGRGTESDTGELFF. In nucleotides, the CDR3 is TGTGCCAGCAGCTTAGGGCGTGGTACAGAATCGGACACCGGGGAGCTGTTTTTT.

The CDR3 DNA is TGTGCCAGCAGCTACGATCAGGGAGGAGACACTGAAGCTTTCTTT. Translation gives CASSYDQGGDTEAFF. The gene calls are TRBV11-1 and TRBJ1-1; weak D call: TRBD1 (5 bases). This CDR3 region has 15 residues. Germline V gene sequence: CDR1 SGHAT, CDR2 FQDESV (reference sequence). V was shortened by 4 bases and J by 3 bases, with 15 bases between the two germline ends.

This clone was counted a single time. This sequence joins TRBV2 and TRBJ2-7, with TRBD2 as a possible D gene (6 bases). Germline V gives CDR1 SNHLY, CDR2 FYNNEI. The CDR3 sequence is 14 residues long. Trimming removed 6 bases from V and 6 bases from J, with 18 bases in between. The CDR3 reads CASRDGTLDLEQYF. The CDR3 DNA is TGTGCCAGCAGGGACGGGACTCTCGATCTCGAGCAGTACTTC.

This chain uses TRBV2 with TRBJ2-2, with D possibly TRBD1 on 6 matching bases. Trimming stripped 6 bases from V and 0 bases from J, with 17 bases between. Germline CDR1 SNHLY, CDR2 FYNNEI. This CDR3 spans 17 amino acids. The CDR3 sequence: CASRIDPGTTNTGELFF. Written as DNA, the CDR3 is TGTGCCAGCAGAATCGACCCCGGGACAACGAACACCGGGGAGCTGTTTTTT.

The J gene is TRBJ2-7, the V gene TRBV5-1, with TRBD2 matching 7 bases. V was clipped by 2 bases and J by 2 bases; unmatched bases: 7. This CDR3 has 15 residues. Germline assignment: CDR1 SGHRS and CDR2 YFSETQ. The DNA of the CDR3 is TGCGCCAGCAGCTTTGTGGCGGGGGAGACCTACGAGCAGTACTTC. It is translated as CASSFVAGETYEQYF.

This sequence joins TRBV5-6 and TRBJ2-7; D is unclear. Germline CDR1 is SGHDT and CDR2 is YYEEEE. This CDR3 has 13 amino acids. Trimming stripped 4 bases from V and 7 bases from J, with 15 bases between. The CDR3 DNA is TGTGCCAGCAGCCCCCCATCTTCGGCGGAGCAGTACTTC. Residues: CASSPPSSAEQYF.

On this clone: At one boundary the junction diverges from the germline segment, which might be a read error. This chain joins TRBV7-2 and TRBJ1-5, with D possibly TRBD1 on 6 matching bases. The CDR3 spans 15 residues. The germline V gene encodes CDR1 SGHTA and CDR2 FQGNSA. The CDR3 here is CASSLAPQGRQPQHF. CDR3 coding DNA: TGTGCCAGCAGCCTAGCCCCACAGGGACGTCAGCCCCAGCATTTT.

The rearrangement joins TRBV7-8 to TRBJ2-7; D is uncertain. V shed 3 bases and J shed 0 bases, with 9 bases lying between them. The germline V gene encodes CDR1 SGHVS and CDR2 FQNEAQ. The CDR3 has 14 amino acids. The CDR3 spells CASSFGVSSYEQYF. CDR3 sequence (DNA): TGTGCCAGCAGCTTTGGGGTAAGCTCCTACGAGCAGTACTTC.

The chain is built from TRBV11-2 and TRBJ1-1; D possibly corresponds to TRBD1 (5 bases). This CDR3 region has 14 residues. Germline lookup yields CDR1 SGHAT and CDR2 FQNNGV. The V end lost 2 bases, the J end lost 0 bases, and 7 bases lay between the germline ends. DNA for the CDR3: TGTGCCAGCAGCTTATGGGGGATGAACACTGAAGCTTTCTTT. Translation gives CASSLWGMNTEAFF.

This rearrangement joins TRBV6-1 to TRBJ2-7; D call uncertain. Per germline, CDR1 MNHNS and CDR2 SASEGT. Trimming took off 6 bases at V and 3 bases at J, with 18 bases between the two ends. The CDR3 consists of 15 residues. CDR3 in amino acids: CASRPWAAPNYEQYF. The CDR3 coding sequence is TGTGCCAGCAGACCTTGGGCAGCTCCCAACTACGAGCAGTACTTC.